The clone carrying this T cell receptor (beta chain) has just a few counts. TCRdb reprocessed the 5' RACE reads via MiXCR and lists one record per CDR3 protein. The sample has 55,000 to 85,000 distinct CDR3 sequences; over 8% are singletons. This CDR3 comprises 15 residues. Per the germline V gene, CDR1 is MNHEY and CDR2 is SVGAGI. Trimming cost V 3 bases and J 0 bases, with 11 bases left between them. The data were taken from a study of early T cells in non-severe SARS-CoV-2 infection. The source was whole blood, collected at baseline. This receptor was taken from an adult who was a healthcare worker with PCR-confirmed SARS-CoV-2 infection or an uninfected control (not recorded which). V usage is TRBV6-5 and J usage is TRBJ1-1; D is perhaps TRBD1 (6 bases). The CDR3 DNA reads as TGTGCCAGCAGTTATGGAAGGGGGTTGAACACTGAAGCTTTCTTT. Protein product: CASSYGRGLNTEAFF.